This T cell receptor (beta chain) originates from a study of blood T cell repertoires in COVID-19. CDR3 size: 13 residues. Germline V gene lookup returns CDR1 GTSNPN and CDR2 SVGIG (reference sequence). The V end was cut by 2 bases, the J end by 11 bases, with 15 bases between. Generated by immunoSEQ multiplex PCR, the TCRdb table keeps only in-frame clones and is missing some. The sample includes around 220,000 clones, about 85% of them seen just once. Specimen: peripheral blood. This chain links TRBV30 with TRBJ1-4; possible D gene TRBD1, 6 bases. This TCR was recovered from a man aged 25-45 years with active or convalescent COVID-19. CDR3 residues: CAWSTVRGGKLFF. The CDR3 DNA is TGTGCCTGGAGTACAGTCAGGGGAGGGAAACTGTTTTTT.